Below, 32 T cell receptor beta chains from the same sample are listed, as sequenced in a study of human versus mouse CDR3 diversity and MHC coevolution. TCRdb keeps only in-frame clones here, not all; method: immunoSEQ multiplex PCR. The sample yields over 60,000 clones, 85% to 95% seen once. The specimen sequenced was naive CD4+ T cells from blood. Regarding subset: CD45RO-negative CD62L-positive naive CD4 T cells. The receptors shown here come from a person between 25 and 75 years old in good health.

J is TRBJ2-7 and V is TRBV6-5; 7 bases line up with TRBD2. The CDR3 consists of 12 residues. Germline V gives CDR1 MNHEY, CDR2 SVGAGI. J gave up 6 bases and V 6 bases, and 5 bases lay outside the gene matches. CDR3 protein: CASSRDYGEQYF. The CDR3 DNA sequence: TGTGCCAGCAGCCGGGACTACGGCGAGCAGTACTTC.

This clone was observed once. V and J are TRBV9 and TRBJ2-5; 10 bases fit TRBD2. Germline loops: CDR1 SGDLS, CDR2 YYNGEE. The J segment lost 6 bases and the V segment lost 4 bases, leaving 15 bases of the junction unmatched. This CDR3 is 17 amino acids long. CDR3 in DNA: TGTGCCAGCAGCCCCCTATCCGGGACTAGCGTATTTCAGACCCAGTACTTC. Protein: CASSPLSGTSVFQTQYF.

The chain carries TRBV6-5 and TRBJ1-1, with TRBD1 identical over 7 bases. Trimming took 7 bases from V and 0 from J; bases not matched to a gene: 8. Germline-derived CDR1 and CDR2 are MNHEY and SVGAGI. CDR3 length: 15 amino acids. The CDR3 nucleotides read TGTGCCAGCATTAGATGGGACAGATTGAACACTGAAGCTTTCTTT. As protein: CASIRWDRLNTEAFF.

This chain links TRBV10-3 with TRBJ2-2; 10 nucleotides agree with TRBD1. Germline CDR1 reads ENHRY; CDR2 reads SYGVKD. J lost 6 bases, V lost 6 bases, and 10 bases had no gene match. The CDR3 spans 16 residues. CDR3 sequence: CAISRGGQGLAGELFF. CDR3 DNA sequence: TGTGCCATCAGCCGGGGGGGACAGGGGCTGGCCGGGGAGCTGTTTTTT.

Written as DNA, the CDR3 is TGTGCCAGCAGTTACTCTCGGGATTCCGGGGAGCTGTTTTTT. It yields the protein CASSYSRDSGELFF. The genes are TRBV6-5 and TRBJ2-2; tentatively, D is TRBD2 (5 bases). The CDR3 is 14 residues long. CDR1 MNHEY and CDR2 SVGAGI come from the germline V gene. The germline V and J ends were trimmed by 0 bases and 6 bases, with 8 bases remaining between them.

V usage is TRBV5-1 and J usage is TRBJ1-1; possibly TRBD1 for D (6 bases). V was clipped by 4 bases and J by 5 bases, with 15 bases between them. Germline lookup yields CDR1 SGHRS and CDR2 YFSETQ. This CDR3 comprises 14 residues. This CDR3 reads CASSATGISTEAFF. CDR3 DNA sequence: TGCGCCAGCAGCGCGACAGGTATATCGACTGAAGCTTTCTTT.

The chain recombines TRBV7-8 with TRBJ2-3; 9 bases agree with TRBD2. The CDR3 covers 18 residues. CDR1 and CDR2 from the germline V gene are SGHVS and FQNEAQ. V shed 5 bases and J 0 bases; nucleotides not matched to a gene: 12. This CDR3 reads CASSPLRGGADSTDTQYF. The CDR3 nucleotides read TGTGCCAGCAGCCCTCTCCGCGGGGGGGCCGATAGCACAGATACGCAGTATTTT. The full variable domain, completed using reference TRBV7-8 and TRBJ2-3, is GAGVSQSPRYKVAKRGQDVALRCDPISGHVSLFWYQQALGQGPEFLTYFQNEAQLDKSGLPSDRFFAERPEGSVSTLKIQRTQQEDSAVYLCASSPLRGGADSTDTQYFGPGTRLTVL.

This clone was seen a single time. The chain combines TRBV29-1 with TRBJ1-5, with 9 positions matching TRBD1. CDR1 is SQVTM, CDR2 ANQGSEA, per germline. J gave up 5 bases and V 4 bases, and 9 bases lay outside the gene matches. There are 15 residues in the CDR3. For the CDR3, the DNA is TGCAGCGTTGCGGCCCGACAGGGGGTGGATCAGCCCCAGCATTTT. Translating gives CSVAARQGVDQPQHF.

The V and J genes are TRBV7-2 and TRBJ2-7; 9 positions match TRBD1. Germline CDR1 SGHTA, CDR2 FQGNSA. J gave up 4 bases and V 5 bases, and 6 bases lay outside the gene matches. The CDR3 is made up of 14 amino acids. The CDR3 region is CASSQGDRVYEQYF. CDR3 in DNA: TGTGCCAGCAGCCAGGGGGACAGGGTGTACGAGCAGTACTTC.

The rearrangement uses TRBV4-1 and TRBJ2-1; weak D call: TRBD2 (5 bases). The CDR3 sequence is 15 residues long. CDR1 is MGHRA, CDR2 YSYEKL, per germline. The V and J ends lost 4 bases and 3 bases respectively, with 13 bases between them. The CDR3, as DNA: TGCGCCAGCAGCCCCTGGACTGGGGACTACAATGAGCAGTTCTTC. Protein: CASSPWTGDYNEQFF.

The chain uses TRBV28 and TRBJ1-2, with TRBD1 matching over 8 bases. This CDR3 has 13 amino acids. The trim removed 6 bases at V and 6 bases at J, leaving 6 bases unmatched. CDR1 and CDR2 (germline): MDHEN, SYDVKM. This chain's CDR3 is CASRRGQGHGYTF. The CDR3 DNA is TGTGCCAGCAGGCGCGGACAGGGACATGGCTACACCTTC.

The CDR3 spells CASSPPVARVFHEQYF. CDR3 in DNA: TGTGCCAGCTCACCACCAGTGGCACGGGTTTTCCACGAGCAGTACTTC. This chain joins TRBV18 and TRBJ2-5; D gene unclear. The end of the DNA aligns better with TRBJ2-7, so the J call may be wrong. This CDR3 comprises 16 residues. The germline gives CDR1 KGHSH, CDR2 LQKENI.

This CDR3 is CASSKDRAWSNQPQHF. CDR3 DNA: TGTGCCAGCAGCAAAGACAGGGCCTGGAGCAATCAGCCCCAGCATTTT. The gene calls are TRBV7-8 and TRBJ1-5, with 7 bases identical to TRBD1. Trimming removed 5 bases from V and 1 base from J; junction bases left unmatched: 8. This CDR3 has 16 amino acids. Looked up from germline, CDR1 is SGHVS and CDR2 is FQNEAQ. The full variable domain, its missing parts supplied by reference TRBV7-8 and TRBJ1-5, is GAGVSQSPRYKVAKRGQDVALRCDPISGHVSLFWYQQALGQGPEFLTYFQNEAQLDKSGLPSDRFFAERPEGSVSTLKIQRTQQEDSAVYLCASSKDRAWSNQPQHFGDGTRLSIL.

This clone was observed once. In nucleotides, the CDR3 is TGTGCCAGCAGCTCCGGACGGGGTTCACCCCTCCACTTT. Protein product: CASSSGRGSPLHF. The chain is built from TRBV9 and TRBJ1-6; D remains ambiguous. Germline-derived CDR1 and CDR2 are SGDLS and YYNGEE. V gave up 4 bases and J gave up 9 bases, with 11 bases separating them. The CDR3 length is 13 residues.

This chain connects TRBV15 to TRBJ2-2; 8 bases map to TRBD1. J lost 4 bases, V lost 8 bases, and 12 bases had no gene match. Germline values: CDR1 LNHNV, CDR2 YYDKDF (reference sequence). The CDR3 is 16 amino acids. CDR3 amino acids: CATGTGGLFSTGELFF. Here the CDR3 DNA reads TGTGCCACCGGGACAGGCGGGTTATTTAGCACCGGGGAGCTGTTTTTT.

This chain links TRBV7-9 with TRBJ1-2; perhaps TRBD1 as D (5 bases). This CDR3 is built from 15 residues. Trimming took off 0 bases at V and 2 bases at J, with 10 bases between the two ends. In germline, CDR1 is SEHNR, CDR2 FQNEAQ (reference sequence). The chain's CDR3 is CASSLAGEGNYGYTF. In nucleotides, the CDR3 is TGTGCCAGCAGCTTAGCGGGGGAGGGGAACTATGGCTACACCTTC. Using reference TRBV7-9 and TRBJ1-2 for the parts outside the CDR3, the full variable domain is DTGVSQNPRHKITKRGQNVTFRCDPISEHNRLYWYRQTLGQGPEFLTYFQNEAQLEKSRLLSDRFSAERPKGSFSTLEIQRTEQGDSAMYLCASSLAGEGNYGYTFGSGTRLTVV.

The chain has TRBV5-1 and TRBJ2-5, with 7 bases matching TRBD1. In germline, CDR1 is SGHRS, CDR2 YFSETQ. J gave up 3 bases and V 3 bases, and 8 bases lay outside the gene matches. The CDR3 is 15 amino acids. The CDR3 protein is CASSWNPGQKETQYF. CDR3 sequence (DNA): TGCGCCAGCAGCTGGAACCCGGGACAGAAAGAGACCCAGTACTTC.

J is TRBJ1-1 and V is TRBV28; 8 bases map to TRBD1. The CDR3 is 12 amino acids. With 4 bases clipped from V and 11 bases from J, the junction kept 6 bases outside the gene matches. Per germline, CDR1 MDHEN and CDR2 SYDVKM. CDR3 nucleotides: TGTGCCAGCAGTTCCGGACAGGGCCGTGCTTTCTTT. This gives the protein CASSSGQGRAFF.

This clone was found a few times. This chain joins TRBV6-5 and TRBJ1-1; no firm D call. The V gene's germline CDR1 is MNHEY and CDR2 SVGAGI. This CDR3 contains 14 residues. V lost 7 bases and J 2 bases, leaving 14 bases between the germline ends. The CDR3 protein is CASIKPGSNTEAFF. CDR3 nucleotides: TGTGCCAGCATCAAGCCGGGGTCTAACACTGAAGCTTTCTTT.

This chain uses TRBV5-4 with TRBJ2-5; D is perhaps TRBD2 (5 bases). Germline V gives CDR1 SGHNT, CDR2 YYREEE (reference sequence). The CDR3 sequence is 14 residues long. V lost 1 base to trimming and J lost 5 bases, with 12 bases between them. The CDR3 sequence is CASSLFSGMETQYF. The CDR3 nucleotides are TGTGCCAGCAGCTTGTTCTCCGGGATGGAGACCCAGTACTTC.

The rearrangement uses TRBV30 and TRBJ2-2; 8 nucleotides align to TRBD2. The V segment lost 3 bases and the J segment 7 bases; nucleotides outside the gene matches: 10. Germline V gene lookup returns CDR1 GTSNPN and CDR2 SVGIG (reference sequence). The CDR3 runs 15 residues. The CDR3 sequence is CAWRGSGTRIGELFF. The CDR3 nucleotides are TGTGCCTGGAGGGGATCCGGGACTAGAATCGGGGAGCTGTTTTTT.

The chain links TRBV28 to TRBJ2-7, with D tentatively TRBD1 (5 bases). Trimming cost V 5 bases and J 0 bases, with 8 bases left between them. Germline lookup yields CDR1 MDHEN and CDR2 SYDVKM. The CDR3 has 13 residues. The CDR3: CASSLGVSYEQYF. In DNA, the CDR3 is TGTGCCAGCAGTCTAGGGGTCTCCTACGAGCAGTACTTC.

The chain combines TRBV30 with TRBJ2-5; 8 nucleotides line up with TRBD1. This CDR3 comprises 14 residues. The V gene end was trimmed by 5 bases and the J gene end by 6 bases; junction bases not matched to a gene: 11. Germline CDR1 reads GTSNPN; CDR2 reads SVGIG (reference sequence). CDR3 DNA: TGTGCCTGGGGGGGGACAGGACGAATACAGACCCAGTACTTC. The encoded protein is CAWGGTGRIQTQYF.

CDR3 DNA sequence: TGTGCCAGCTCGGGTGGCGCGGGGACTTACAATGAGCAGTTCTTC. Translated: CASSGGAGTYNEQFF. The chain has TRBV18 and TRBJ2-1, with D maybe TRBD2 (6 bases). The V gene's germline CDR1 is KGHSH and CDR2 LQKENI. Trimming stripped 6 bases from V and 4 bases from J, with 16 bases between. The CDR3 is made up of 15 amino acids.

This chain links TRBV6-1 with TRBJ1-2; no firm D call. This CDR3 is 18 amino acids long. CDR1 is MNHNS and CDR2 is SASEGT in the germline V gene. Trimming stripped 4 bases from V and 1 base from J, with 22 bases between. CDR3 residues: CASSAGWGDVGLNYGYTF. DNA of the CDR3: TGTGCCAGCAGTGCCGGCTGGGGAGACGTCGGTCTTAACTATGGCTACACCTTC.

J is TRBJ1-4 and V is TRBV19; the D gene is possibly TRBD1 (5 bases). The CDR3 is made up of 13 amino acids. V shed 7 bases and J shed 8 bases, with 14 bases lying between them. Germline V gives CDR1 LNHDA, CDR2 SQIVND (reference sequence). CDR3: CASTPQGREKLFF. The CDR3 DNA sequence: TGTGCCAGTACCCCCCAGGGTCGAGAAAAACTGTTTTTT.

This clone is medium-sized. The V call is TRBV19, the J call TRBJ2-7; tentative D call: TRBD2 (5 bases). The germline V gene encodes CDR1 LNHDA and CDR2 SQIVND (reference sequence). The length of the CDR3 is 14 residues. V was shortened by 3 bases and J by 5 bases, with 14 bases between the two germline ends. As DNA, the CDR3 is TGTGCCAGTAGTATCGGAACTAGAAACAACGAGCAGTACTTC. This codes for CASSIGTRNNEQYF. The full variable domain, with the rest looked up from reference TRBV19 and TRBJ2-7, is DGGITQSPKYLFRKEGQNVTLSCEQNLNHDAMYWYRQDPGQGLRLIYYSQIVNDFQKGDIAEGYSVSREKKESFPLTVTSAQKNPTAFYLCASSIGTRNNEQYFGPGTRLTVT.

The J gene is TRBJ2-6, the V gene TRBV11-2, with a weak D call TRBD2 (6 bases). The CDR3 is 15 amino acids. Trimming pared 11 bases from V and 0 bases from J, leaving 14 bases between. CDR1 and CDR2 from the germline V gene are SGHAT and FQNNGV. Here the CDR3 DNA reads TGTGCCCATAGCGGAGACCTCTCTGGGGCCAACGTCCTGACTTTC. Its translation is CAHSGDLSGANVLTF.

V gene TRBV5-1 combines with J gene TRBJ1-2; D might be TRBD1 (5 bases). This CDR3 has 15 residues. Per germline, CDR1 SGHRS and CDR2 YFSETQ. V dropped 0 bases and J dropped 0 bases, with 9 bases sitting between them. Here the CDR3 reads CASSLATAANYGYTF. As DNA, the CDR3 is TGCGCCAGCAGCTTGGCGACAGCAGCTAACTATGGCTACACCTTC.

V usage is TRBV19 and J usage is TRBJ2-2; TRBD2 agrees at 8 bases. With V trimmed by 6 bases and J by 6 bases, 9 bases remained unmatched. This CDR3 comprises 15 residues. Germline CDR1 is LNHDA and CDR2 is SQIVND (reference sequence). CDR3 bases: TGTGCCAGTAGGGCCCTTAGCGGGACCGCCGGGGAGCTGTTTTTT. Residues: CASRALSGTAGELFF. Together with reference TRBV19 and TRBJ2-2, the CDR3 gives the full variable domain: DGGITQSPKYLFRKEGQNVTLSCEQNLNHDAMYWYRQDPGQGLRLIYYSQIVNDFQKGDIAEGYSVSREKKESFPLTVTSAQKNPTAFYLCASRALSGTAGELFFGEGSRLTVL.

This chain links TRBV6-4 with TRBJ2-3; 7 nucleotides align to TRBD2. Germline lookup yields CDR1 MRHNA and CDR2 SNTAGT. The CDR3 loop spans 14 amino acids. Trimming cost V 8 bases and J 1 base; bases outside gene matches: 6. The chain's CDR3 is CASRWTSGTDTQYF. The DNA for the CDR3 is TGTGCCAGCCGATGGACTAGTGGCACAGATACGCAGTATTTT.

V is TRBV19 and J is TRBJ2-3, with 7 bases lining up with TRBD2. Trimming at V came to 1 base and at J to 4 bases, leaving 8 bases not matched to a gene. In germline, CDR1 is LNHDA, CDR2 SQIVND (reference sequence). This CDR3 spans 16 amino acids. The CDR3: CASSIGPGGSADTQYF. CDR3 DNA sequence: TGTGCCAGTAGTATAGGCCCGGGGGGAAGCGCAGATACGCAGTATTTT.